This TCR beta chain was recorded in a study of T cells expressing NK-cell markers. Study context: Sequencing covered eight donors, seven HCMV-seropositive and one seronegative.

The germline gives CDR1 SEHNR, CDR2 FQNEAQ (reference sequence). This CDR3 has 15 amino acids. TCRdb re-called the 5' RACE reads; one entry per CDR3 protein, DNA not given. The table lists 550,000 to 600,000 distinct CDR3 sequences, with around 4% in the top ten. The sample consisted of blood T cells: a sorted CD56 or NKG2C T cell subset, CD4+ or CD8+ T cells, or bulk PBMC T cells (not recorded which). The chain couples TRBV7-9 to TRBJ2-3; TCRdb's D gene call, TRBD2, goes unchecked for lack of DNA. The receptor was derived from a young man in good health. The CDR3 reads CASSLNPQFTDTQYF.